This T cell receptor beta chain was sequenced for a study of CD8 T cells in ankylosing spondylitis. General study findings and limits: Seemingly distinctive of ankylosing spondylitis blood was a TCR beta motif formed by eight highly homologous variants.

With 4 bases clipped from V and 6 bases from J, the junction kept 10 bases outside the gene matches. From germline, CDR1 is LGHDT and CDR2 YNNKEL (reference sequence). The length of the CDR3 is 15 residues. This clonotype appeared a few times. Its antigen is not identified. Library preparation for TCR beta used quantitative 5'-RACE with molecular barcodes. From the 5' RACE reads, TCRdb called clonotypes with MiXCR, one entry per CDR3 protein. In the table there are about 210,000 distinct CDR3 sequences, about 7% of which are singletons. The sequence was obtained from a male donor with ankylosing spondylitis. The rearrangement joins TRBV3-1 to TRBJ1-1; 8 bases are a match to TRBD1. The sequencing sample was made of blood, either unsorted or a sorted T cell fraction (not recorded which). CDR3 sequence reads: CASSPPGTGWPEAFF. For the CDR3, the DNA is TGTGCCAGCAGCCCGCCCGGGACAGGTTGGCCTGAAGCTTTCTTT.